These 3 T cell receptor beta chains came from one sample sequenced in a study of shared clonotypes between healthy human individuals (TCRdb year 2020). Receptors were amplified or captured by the immunoSEQ multiplex PCR assay. TCRdb re-hosts the immuneACCESS table, in-frame sequences only. Its copies lack some clones; in the studies checked, an unresolved V gene accounts for under half of them, and the cause for the rest is not known. The sample contains hundreds of thousands of clones, 97% of them found a single time. The leading ten clones occupy 0.057% of the sample. The sample taken for sequencing was naive CD4+ T cells sorted from blood. In light of the paper, this sample's cell subset or site label describes: CD45RA+ positively selected. The receptors stem from a woman younger than 45 in good health.

J is TRBJ2-1 and V is TRBV11-2; TRBD2 agrees at 14 bases. The CDR3 is made up of 16 amino acids. With V trimmed by 5 bases and J by 9 bases, 9 bases remained unmatched. CDR1 SGHAT and CDR2 FQNNGV come from the germline V gene. The CDR3 DNA follows: TGTGCCAGCAGCCCGACGGGACTAGCGGGAGTTAGTGAGCAGTTCTTC. Residues: CASSPTGLAGVSEQFF.

Comments on this clone: The DNA is omitted, as the CDR3 cannot be located on it reliably, and the CDR3 follows TCRdb's listing. The gene calls are TRBV28 and TRBJ2-2; the table's D call, TRBD2, has no DNA check behind it. Germline V lookup: CDR1 MDHEN, CDR2 SYDVKM. The CDR3 has 15 residues if both end residues are counted. CDR3 amino acids: CASSSSAGWGGELFF.

The rearrangement joins TRBV2 to TRBJ2-3; maybe TRBD1 (6 bases). The length of the CDR3 is 13 residues. The germline gives CDR1 SNHLY, CDR2 FYNNEI. Trimming removed 7 bases from V and 2 bases from J, with 10 bases in between. CDR3 protein: CASKRDTTDTQYF. The CDR3 DNA reads TGTGCCAGCAAACGGGACACCACAGATACGCAGTATTTT.